One sample yielded the 24 T cell receptor beta chains listed below, sequenced in a study of human T cells and chemical hapten exposure (dated by TCRdb to 2020 to 2022). To prepare the library, RACE was applied. The instrument was a NextSeq 500. TCRdb cleaned the public reads at Q25 with fastp, built clones with MiXCR and kept in-frame beta chains. Rows are unified per CDR3 protein, each entry keeping the most common DNA and genes. The sample includes about 400,000 distinct CDR3 sequences, with about 6.9% observed a single time. About 5.4% of the sample is in the top ten clones. The time point label corresponds to: patch test 2, 6 weeks after DPC sensitization. Sample treatment or condition, as interpreted from the label and publication: therapeutic diphenylcyclopropenone sensitization with weekly scalp DPC. Material: whole blood, obtained in connection with sensitization to the hapten diphenylcyclopropenone (DPC). The receptors shown here come from a woman younger than 35 with alopecia areata. Some clones in this sample may be carry-over from other donors' samples.

This clonotype appeared a few times. CDR3 sequence reads: CASSRLSRTDTQYF. For the CDR3, the DNA is TGTGCCAGCAGCCGGCTCAGTCGCACAGATACGCAGTATTTT. The rearrangement links TRBV3-1 to TRBJ2-3; D uncertain. V dropped 4 bases and J dropped 1 base, with 9 bases sitting between them. The CDR3 consists of 14 residues. Germline V gives CDR1 LGHDT, CDR2 YNNKEL (reference sequence).

Many counts were recorded for this clonotype. The rearrangement uses TRBV11-2 and TRBJ1-1, with 7 nucleotides matching TRBD1. Germline V lookup: CDR1 SGHAT, CDR2 FQNNGV. This CDR3 spans 15 amino acids. V was clipped by 5 bases and J by 6 bases; unmatched bases: 12. CDR3 in amino acids: CASSGRDRPFSEAFF. CDR3 DNA sequence: TGTGCCAGCAGCGGGCGGGACAGACCCTTTTCTGAAGCTTTCTTT.

V and J are TRBV15 and TRBJ1-4; 7 bases line up with TRBD1. With 3 bases clipped from V and 6 bases from J, the junction kept 7 bases outside the gene matches. The CDR3 is 15 residues long. Germline values: CDR1 LNHNV, CDR2 YYDKDF (reference sequence). The CDR3 region is CATSRRGRRDEKLFF. CDR3 nucleotide sequence: TGTGCCACCAGCAGGAGGGGGCGGCGGGATGAAAAACTGTTTTTT. Complete variable domain (other parts from reference TRBV15 and TRBJ1-4): DAMVIQNPRYQVTQFGKPVTLSCSQTLNHNVMYWYQQKSSQAPKLLFHYYDKDFNNEADTPDNFQSRRPNTSFCFLDIRSPGLGDTAMYLCATSRRGRRDEKLFFGSGTQLSVL.

Worth noting for this clonotype: A read error may explain this, as a much larger clone is one base away. The chain uses TRBV2 and TRBJ2-3, with D unresolved. Germline CDR1 SNHLY, CDR2 FYNNEI. V dropped 8 bases and J dropped 2 bases, with 2 bases sitting between them. The CDR3 consists of 10 residues. CDR3 amino acids: CASDTDTQYF. DNA of the CDR3: TGTGCCAGCGACACAGATACGCAGTATTTT.

CDR3 amino acids: CASRFGPTEAFF. The CDR3 DNA reads as TGTGCCAGCCGCTTCGGGCCCACTGAAGCTTTCTTT. This sequence joins TRBV12-3 or TRBV12-4 and TRBJ1-1; D is unresolved. The CDR3 has 12 amino acids. V gave up 8 bases and J gave up 4 bases, with 11 bases separating them.

The genes are TRBV2 and TRBJ2-5; no firm D call. CDR3 length: 16 residues. V was clipped by 6 bases and J by 6 bases, with 23 bases between them. CDR1 is SNHLY and CDR2 is FYNNEI in the germline V gene. This chain's CDR3 is CASRKVGDTEWKTQYF. In nucleotides, the CDR3 is TGTGCCAGCAGGAAGGTGGGCGACACGGAATGGAAGACCCAGTACTTC.

The sample holds many counts of this clonotype. CDR3 region: CASSVEGGTNEKLFF. CDR3 nucleotide sequence: TGTGCCAGCAGCGTAGAAGGGGGAACTAATGAAAAACTGTTTTTT. The chain uses TRBV9 and TRBJ1-4; possibly TRBD1 for D (6 bases). The CDR3 covers 15 residues. V was shortened by 0 bases and J by 1 base, with 7 bases between the two germline ends. Germline lookup yields CDR1 SGDLS and CDR2 YYNGEE.

This clonotype has just a few counts. The chain recombines TRBV12-3 or TRBV12-4 with TRBJ2-7; possibly TRBD2 for D (6 bases). The CDR3 spans 13 residues. V was cut by 5 bases and J by 0 bases, with 8 bases left in between. CDR3 loop: CASSPGLSYEQYF. The CDR3 DNA sequence: TGTGCCAGCAGTCCGGGACTCTCCTACGAGCAGTACTTC.

This clonotype was picked up many times. The rearrangement uses TRBV7-2 and TRBJ2-7; D is uncertain. The CDR3 has 14 amino acids. Trimming left V 1 base short and J 0 bases short, with 7 bases between. From germline, CDR1 is SGHTA and CDR2 FQGNSA. CDR3 in amino acids: CASSLGMNSYEQYF. The CDR3 nucleotides read TGTGCCAGCAGCTTAGGGATGAACTCCTACGAGCAGTACTTC.

This clonotype was picked up many times. The CDR3 nucleotides are TGTGCCAGCAGCTTAAGGGTCGGCGGCTTTACTAATGAAAAACTGTTTTTT. This gives the protein CASSLRVGGFTNEKLFF. The rearrangement uses TRBV7-8 and TRBJ1-4; D uncertain. V was shortened by 2 bases and J by 2 bases, with 15 bases between the two germline ends. This CDR3 has 17 amino acids. Germline CDR1 is SGHVS and CDR2 is FQNEAQ.

Concerning this clonotype: A read error is possible here, since a much larger clone lies one base away. The V gene is TRBV14, the J gene TRBJ1-4; tentative D call: TRBD1 (5 bases). This CDR3 is built from 15 residues. CDR1 is SGHDN, CDR2 FVKESK, per germline. The CDR3 protein is CANKRGTEFNGKLFF. CDR3 in DNA: TGTGCCAACAAACGAGGGACCGAGTTCAATGGAAAACTGTTTTTT.

Only a few counts were recorded for this clonotype. V is TRBV7-2 and J is TRBJ1-5; TRBD1 might be the D (6 bases). CDR1 and CDR2 from the germline V gene are SGHTA and FQGNSA. This CDR3 is built from 16 residues. V was cut by 2 bases and J by 5 bases, with 16 bases left in between. CDR3 loop: CASSLIVGQHYQPQHF. Written as DNA, the CDR3 is TGTGCCAGCAGCTTAATAGTTGGACAGCATTATCAGCCCCAGCATTTT.

This clonotype was seen a handful of times. The chain carries TRBV24-1 and TRBJ1-5; TRBD1 might be the D (6 bases). V shed 4 bases and J shed 6 bases, with 12 bases lying between them. Germline loops: CDR1 KGHDR, CDR2 SFDVKD. The CDR3 is made up of 14 amino acids. CDR3: CATSEQGWIQPQHF. The DNA of the CDR3 is TGTGCCACCAGTGAGCAGGGGTGGATTCAGCCCCAGCATTTT.

In this sample, this clonotype turned up a few times. The rearrangement uses TRBV20-1 and TRBJ2-7; D is possibly TRBD1 (5 bases). The V end lost 7 bases, the J end lost 0 bases, and 22 bases lay between the germline ends. CDR3 size: 16 residues. Germline CDR1 reads DFQATT; CDR2 reads SNEGSKA (reference sequence). The CDR3 DNA reads as TGCAGTGACTCTGTAGTCCAGGGCCGCCGCTCCTACGAGCAGTACTTC. Encoded protein: CSDSVVQGRRSYEQYF.

There are a few counts of this clonotype. CDR3 sequence (DNA): TGTGCCAGTACCACCGACAGGGGAGGAGGTGCGGCTAATGAAAAACTGTTTTTT. It encodes CASTTDRGGGAANEKLFF. J is TRBJ1-4 and V is TRBV19; 8 bases fit TRBD1. V shed 7 bases and J 3 bases; nucleotides not matched to a gene: 16. This CDR3 region has 18 residues. Germline-derived CDR1 and CDR2 are LNHDA and SQIVND (reference sequence).

This clonotype was detected many times. The chain recombines TRBV12-5 with TRBJ1-1; D unresolved. The CDR3 has 12 residues. Germline V gives CDR1 LGHNT, CDR2 FRNRAP. V was pared by 7 bases and J by 1 base, with 7 bases between. In DNA form, the CDR3 reads TGTGCTAGTGCGGGCGGGAACACTGAAGCTTTCTTT. Translation gives CASAGGNTEAFF.

The chain is built from TRBV4-2 and TRBJ1-3, with D possibly matching TRBD1 (5 bases). The CDR3 is made up of 16 amino acids. Germline CDR1 and CDR2: LGHNA and YNFKEQ. V lost 4 bases to trimming and J lost 0 bases, with 13 bases between them. CDR3 coding DNA: TGTGCCAGCAGCCCCCACACGGGGGGCTCTGGAAACACCATATATTTT. Protein: CASSPHTGGSGNTIYF.

The rearrangement links TRBV5-1 to TRBJ1-2; D is uncertain. The CDR3 spans 15 residues. The germline V gene has CDR1 SGHRS and CDR2 YFSETQ. Deletions cut 4 bases from V and 0 bases from J, with 13 bases between. Here the CDR3 reads CASSPTGSTNYGYTF. The DNA of the CDR3 is TGCGCCAGCAGCCCGACGGGCAGCACTAACTATGGCTACACCTTC.

This clonotype was detected only a few times. The chain is built from TRBV5-1 and TRBJ2-5; TRBD2 is a possible D gene (5 bases). The CDR3 covers 14 residues. From germline, CDR1 is SGHRS and CDR2 YFSETQ. Trimming left V 4 bases short and J 2 bases short, with 12 bases between. The CDR3 is CASSQTPGQETQYF. For the CDR3, the DNA is TGCGCCAGCAGCCAAACCCCGGGACAAGAGACCCAGTACTTC.

Ten or more counts support this clonotype. This chain uses TRBV11-2 with TRBJ1-6; tentative D call: TRBD1 (6 bases). V shed 3 bases and J shed 8 bases, with 11 bases lying between them. The CDR3 has 14 amino acids. The V gene's germline CDR1 is SGHAT and CDR2 FQNNGV. DNA of the CDR3: TGTGCCAGCAGCTTGGGCAGGGGCGATTCACCCCTCCACTTT. Protein: CASSLGRGDSPLHF. Combining the CDR3 with reference TRBV11-2 and TRBJ1-6 gives the whole variable domain EAGVAQSPRYKIIEKRQSVAFWCNPISGHATLYWYQQILGQGPKLLIQFQNNGVVDDSQLPKDRFSAERLKGVDSTLKIQPAKLEDSAVYLCASSLGRGDSPLHFGNGTRLTVT.

The chain joins TRBV11-2 to TRBJ2-5; 7 bases align to TRBD1. The CDR3 has 16 residues. Germline values: CDR1 SGHAT, CDR2 FQNNGV. V gave up 1 base and J gave up 3 bases; unmatched junction bases: 8. The CDR3 nucleotides are TGTGCCAGCAGCTTAGGGGGACAGCGACTTAAAGAGACCCAGTACTTC. It encodes CASSLGGQRLKETQYF.

The sample holds a few counts of this clonotype. This chain links TRBV2 with TRBJ1-1, with no clear D. There are 14 residues in the CDR3. V lost 3 bases, J lost 5 bases, and 13 bases lay in between. Germline values: CDR1 SNHLY, CDR2 FYNNEI. CDR3 sequence: CASSENTGWTEAFF. The CDR3 bases are TGTGCCAGCAGTGAGAACACTGGGTGGACTGAAGCTTTCTTT.

In its sample, this clonotype was seen many times. This rearrangement joins TRBV6-1 to TRBJ1-1; D call uncertain. CDR3 size: 13 residues. Trimming left V 6 bases short and J 3 bases short, with 11 bases between. Per germline, CDR1 MNHNS and CDR2 SASEGT. The CDR3 reads CASRKSLDTEAFF. Here the CDR3 DNA reads TGTGCCAGCAGGAAATCCCTGGACACTGAAGCTTTCTTT.

This clonotype was seen repeatedly, ten times or more. The chain links TRBV18 to TRBJ2-7, with a possible D match to TRBD2 (5 bases). The V gene's germline CDR1 is KGHSH and CDR2 LQKENI. Trimming removed 4 bases from V and 2 bases from J, with 12 bases in between. This CDR3 region has 14 residues. The CDR3: CASSRATRAYEQYF. In DNA, the CDR3 is TGTGCCAGCTCACGGGCGACGAGGGCCTACGAGCAGTACTTC.